The subject of this entry is one TCR beta chain. Its antigen is not known. The record originates from a study of cytomegalovirus exposure and HLA in healthy donors. Germline V gene data show CDR1 as SGHRS and CDR2 as YFSETQ. This CDR3 is 14 amino acids long. With 1 base removed from V and 5 bases from J, the gap between germline ends came to 12 bases. Overall study findings and caveats: Association of a missense DCLRE1C variant with TCR beta V- and J-gene trimming was reported in a later analysis.

Vbeta (60) and Jbeta (13) primers were used in the PCR. Profiled with immunoSEQ multiplex PCR; TCRdb holds only in-frame clones, not every one. Of 72,000 or so clones listed, around 82% were seen once; the top ten hold roughly 8.2%. Sequenced sample: PBMCs. The clonotype comes from a man between 18 and 35 years old in good health and CMV-seropositive. The chain uses TRBV5-1 and TRBJ1-1; unclear D gene. The CDR3 DNA reads as TGCGCCAGCAGCTTGACAGACCTTGGAACTGAAGCTTTCTTT. It specifies CASSLTDLGTEAFF.